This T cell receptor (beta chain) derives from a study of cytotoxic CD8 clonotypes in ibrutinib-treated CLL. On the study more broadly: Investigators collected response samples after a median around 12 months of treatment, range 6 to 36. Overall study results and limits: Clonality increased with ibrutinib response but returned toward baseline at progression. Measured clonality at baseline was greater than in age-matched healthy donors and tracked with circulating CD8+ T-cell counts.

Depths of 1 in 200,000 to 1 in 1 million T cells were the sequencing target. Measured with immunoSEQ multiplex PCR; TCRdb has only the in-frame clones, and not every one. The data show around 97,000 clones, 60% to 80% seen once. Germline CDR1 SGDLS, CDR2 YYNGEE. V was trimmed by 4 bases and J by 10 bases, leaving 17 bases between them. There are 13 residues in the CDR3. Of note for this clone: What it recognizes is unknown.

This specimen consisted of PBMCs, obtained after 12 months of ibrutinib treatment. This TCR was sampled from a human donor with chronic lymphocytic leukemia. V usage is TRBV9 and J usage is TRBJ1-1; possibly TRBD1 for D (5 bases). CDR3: CASSPGGVGVAFF. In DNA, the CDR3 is TGTGCCAGCAGCCCCGGAGGGGTCGGGGTAGCTTTCTTT.